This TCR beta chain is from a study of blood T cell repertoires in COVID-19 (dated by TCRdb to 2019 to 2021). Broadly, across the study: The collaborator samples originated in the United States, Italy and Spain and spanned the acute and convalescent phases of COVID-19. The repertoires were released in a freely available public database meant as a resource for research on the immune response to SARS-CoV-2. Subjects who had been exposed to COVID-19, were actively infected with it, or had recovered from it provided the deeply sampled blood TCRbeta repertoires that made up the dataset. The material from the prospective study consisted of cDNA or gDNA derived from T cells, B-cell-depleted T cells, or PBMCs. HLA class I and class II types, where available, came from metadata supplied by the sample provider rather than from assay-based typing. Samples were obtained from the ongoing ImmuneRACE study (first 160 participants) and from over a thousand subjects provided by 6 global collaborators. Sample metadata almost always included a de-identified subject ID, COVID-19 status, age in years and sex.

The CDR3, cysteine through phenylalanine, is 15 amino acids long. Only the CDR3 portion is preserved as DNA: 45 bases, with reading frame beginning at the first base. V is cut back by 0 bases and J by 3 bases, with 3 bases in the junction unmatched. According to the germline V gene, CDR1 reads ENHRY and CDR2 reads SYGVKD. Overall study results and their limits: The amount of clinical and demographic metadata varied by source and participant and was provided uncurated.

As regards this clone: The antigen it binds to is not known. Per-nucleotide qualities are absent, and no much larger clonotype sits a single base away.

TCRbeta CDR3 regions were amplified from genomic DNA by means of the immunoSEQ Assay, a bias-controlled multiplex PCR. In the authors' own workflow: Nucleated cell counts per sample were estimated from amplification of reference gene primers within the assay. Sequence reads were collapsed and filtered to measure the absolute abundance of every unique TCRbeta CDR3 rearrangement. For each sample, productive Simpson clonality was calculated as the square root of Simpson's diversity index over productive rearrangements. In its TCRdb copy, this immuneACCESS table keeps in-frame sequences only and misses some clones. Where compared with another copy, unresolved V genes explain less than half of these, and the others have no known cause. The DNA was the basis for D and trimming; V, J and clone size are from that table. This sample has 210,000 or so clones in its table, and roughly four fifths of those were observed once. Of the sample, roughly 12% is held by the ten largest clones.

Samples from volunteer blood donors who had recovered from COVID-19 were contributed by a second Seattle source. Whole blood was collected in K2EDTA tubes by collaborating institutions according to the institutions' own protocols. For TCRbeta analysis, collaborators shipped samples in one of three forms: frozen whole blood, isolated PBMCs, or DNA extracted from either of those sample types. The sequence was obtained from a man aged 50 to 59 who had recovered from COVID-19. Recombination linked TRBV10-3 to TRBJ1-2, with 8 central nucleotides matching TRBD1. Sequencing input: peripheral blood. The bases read TGTGCCATCAGTGAGTCCAGGGGGCTTGACTATGGCTACACCTTC. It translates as CAISESRGLDYGYTF.